This T cell receptor (beta chain) stems from a study of monozygotic twins with inflammatory bowel disease. CDR3 size: 16 residues. Looked up from germline, CDR1 is MNHEY and CDR2 is SVGEGT. Study observations and caveats: Compared with healthy co-twins, IBD patients showed reduced TCRbeta repertoire diversity by inverse Simpson.

The authors used about 3.5 ug of total RNA per TCR library. TCRdb re-analyzed the 5' RACE reads; it lists each CDR3 protein once, without DNA. The sample has approximately 400,000 distinct CDR3 sequences, and its top ten clones hold roughly 2.5%. A 2.5 ml blood sample was drawn per donor. Points on this clonotype: The antigen is undetermined.

The chain joins TRBV6-2 or TRBV6-3 to TRBJ2-2; TCRdb proposes TRBD1, but this gene call is untestable without DNA. Sequences were obtained from blood. The sequence came from a human donor with ulcerative colitis or Crohn's disease, or a healthy co-twin of an affected twin (not recorded which). The CDR3 loop is CASSYSTGGLAGELFF.